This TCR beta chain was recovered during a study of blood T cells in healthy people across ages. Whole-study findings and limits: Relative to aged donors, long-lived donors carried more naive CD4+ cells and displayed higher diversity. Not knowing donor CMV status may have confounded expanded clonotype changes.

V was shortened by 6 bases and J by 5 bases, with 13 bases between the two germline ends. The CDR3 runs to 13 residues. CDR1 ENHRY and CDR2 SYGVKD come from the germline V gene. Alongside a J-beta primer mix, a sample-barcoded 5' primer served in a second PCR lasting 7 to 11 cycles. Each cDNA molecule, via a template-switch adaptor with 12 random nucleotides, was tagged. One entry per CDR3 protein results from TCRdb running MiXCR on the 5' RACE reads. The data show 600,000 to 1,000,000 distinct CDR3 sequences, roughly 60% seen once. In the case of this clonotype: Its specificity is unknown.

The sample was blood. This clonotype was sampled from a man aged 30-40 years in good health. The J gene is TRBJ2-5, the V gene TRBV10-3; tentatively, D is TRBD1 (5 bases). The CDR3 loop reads CAISTRVSETQYF. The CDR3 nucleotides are TGTGCCATCAGCACCAGGGTTTCGGAGACCCAGTACTTC.